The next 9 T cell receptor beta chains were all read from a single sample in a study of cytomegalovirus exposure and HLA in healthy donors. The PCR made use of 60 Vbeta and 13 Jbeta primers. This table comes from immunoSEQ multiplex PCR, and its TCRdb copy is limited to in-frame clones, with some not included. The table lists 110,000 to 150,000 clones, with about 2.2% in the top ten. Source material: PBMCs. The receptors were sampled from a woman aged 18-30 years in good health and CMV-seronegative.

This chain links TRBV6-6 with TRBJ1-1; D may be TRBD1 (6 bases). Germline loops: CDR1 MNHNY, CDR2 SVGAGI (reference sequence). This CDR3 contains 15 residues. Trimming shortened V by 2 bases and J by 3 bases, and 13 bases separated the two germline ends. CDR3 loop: CASSYPPGVYTEAFF. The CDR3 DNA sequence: TGTGCCAGCAGTTACCCTCCAGGGGTTTACACTGAAGCTTTCTTT.

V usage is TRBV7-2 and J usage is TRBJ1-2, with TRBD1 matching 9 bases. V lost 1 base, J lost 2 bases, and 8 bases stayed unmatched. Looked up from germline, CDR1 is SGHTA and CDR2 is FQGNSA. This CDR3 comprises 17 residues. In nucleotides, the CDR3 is TGTGCCAGCAGCTTAGGCCCACAGGGGGCGCGAAACTATGGCTACACCTTC. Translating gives CASSLGPQGARNYGYTF.

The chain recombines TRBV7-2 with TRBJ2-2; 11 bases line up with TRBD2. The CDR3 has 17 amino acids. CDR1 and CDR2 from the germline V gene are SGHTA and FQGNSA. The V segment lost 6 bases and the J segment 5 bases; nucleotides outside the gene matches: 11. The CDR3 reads CASSLSPGLAETGELFF. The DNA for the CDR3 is TGTGCCAGCAGTTTAAGTCCGGGACTAGCGGAAACCGGGGAGCTGTTTTTT.

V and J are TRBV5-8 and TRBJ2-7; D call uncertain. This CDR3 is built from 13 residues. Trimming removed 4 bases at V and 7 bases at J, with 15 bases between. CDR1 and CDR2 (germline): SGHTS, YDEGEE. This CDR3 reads CASSPRGLWEQYV. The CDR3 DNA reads TGTGCCAGCAGCCCACGTGGCCTGTGGGAGCAGTACGTC.

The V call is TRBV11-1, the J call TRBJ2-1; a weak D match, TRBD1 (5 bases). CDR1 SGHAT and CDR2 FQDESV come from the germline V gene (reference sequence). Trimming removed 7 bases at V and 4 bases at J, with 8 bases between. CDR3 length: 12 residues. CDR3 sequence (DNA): TGTGCCAGCACCCAGGGTTACAATGAGCAGTTCTTC. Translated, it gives CASTQGYNEQFF.

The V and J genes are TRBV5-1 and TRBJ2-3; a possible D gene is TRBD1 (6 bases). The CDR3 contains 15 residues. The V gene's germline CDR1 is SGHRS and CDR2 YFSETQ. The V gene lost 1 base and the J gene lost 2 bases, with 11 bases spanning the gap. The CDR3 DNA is TGCGCCAGCAGCTTGACAGGGCCCCCCACAGATACGCAGTATTTT. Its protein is CASSLTGPPTDTQYF. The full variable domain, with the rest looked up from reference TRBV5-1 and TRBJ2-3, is KAGVTQTPRYLIKTRGQQVTLSCSPISGHRSVSWYQQTPGQGLQFLFEYFSETQRNKGNFPGRFSGRQFSNSRSEMNVSTLELGDSALYLCASSLTGPPTDTQYFGPGTRLTVL.

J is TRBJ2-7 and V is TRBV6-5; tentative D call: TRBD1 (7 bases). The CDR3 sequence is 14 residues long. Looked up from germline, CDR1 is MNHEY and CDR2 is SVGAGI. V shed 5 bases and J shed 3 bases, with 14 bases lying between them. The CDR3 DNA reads TGTGCCAGCAGTAGAAACAGGGGAGGCTACGAGCAGTACGTC. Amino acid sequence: CASSRNRGGYEQYV.

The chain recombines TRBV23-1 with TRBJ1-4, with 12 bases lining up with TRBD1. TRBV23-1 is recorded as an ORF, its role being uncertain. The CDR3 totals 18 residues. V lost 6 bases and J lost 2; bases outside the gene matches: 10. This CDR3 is CASRQPGTGGGTNEKLFF. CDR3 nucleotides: TGCGCCAGCAGGCAGCCCGGGACAGGGGGCGGGACTAATGAAAAACTGTTTTTT.

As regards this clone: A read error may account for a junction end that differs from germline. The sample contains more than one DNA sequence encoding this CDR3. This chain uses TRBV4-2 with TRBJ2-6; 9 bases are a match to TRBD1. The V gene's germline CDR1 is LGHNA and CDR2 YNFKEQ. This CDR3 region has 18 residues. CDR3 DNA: TGTGCCAGTAGCCCCCAGACAGGGGGGACCTCTGGGGCCAACGTCCTGACTTTC. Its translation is CASSPQTGGTSGANVLTF.